These 15 T cell receptor beta chains came from one sample sequenced in a study of early T cells in non-severe SARS-CoV-2 infection. TCRdb reanalysed the 5' RACE reads using MiXCR and keeps one entry per CDR3 protein. This sample has roughly 80,000 distinct CDR3 sequences, with over 12% found just once. Source material: whole blood. All receptors derive from an adult who was a healthcare worker with PCR-confirmed SARS-CoV-2 infection or an uninfected control (not recorded which).

This clonotype showed up just a few times. The V gene is TRBV29-1, the J gene TRBJ2-5; 9 bases map to TRBD2. Germline loops: CDR1 SQVTM, CDR2 ANQGSEA. J was trimmed by 3 bases and V by 7 bases; bases with no gene match: 9. The CDR3 loop spans 14 amino acids. CDR3 DNA sequence: TGCAGCGCAACCGGGACTAGCTTAAAAGAGACCCAGTACTTC. Its translation: CSATGTSLKETQYF.

This clonotype has only a few counts. This sequence joins TRBV14 and TRBJ2-6, with 10 bases that match TRBD1. In germline, CDR1 is SGHDN, CDR2 FVKESK. CDR3 length equals 18 residues. V lost 4 bases, J lost 2 bases, and 8 bases stayed unmatched. The CDR3 DNA is TGTGCCAGCAGCCCCCGGGACAGGGGATTCCCTGGGGCCAACGTCCTGACTTTC. Protein: CASSPRDRGFPGANVLTF. Drawing the rest from reference TRBV14 and TRBJ2-6, the complete variable domain is EAGVTQFPSHSVIEKGQTVTLRCDPISGHDNLYWYRRVMGKEIKFLLHFVKESKQDESGMPNNRFLAERTGGTYSTLKVQPAELEDSGVYFCASSPRDRGFPGANVLTFGAGSRLTVL.

The chain carries TRBV6-1 and TRBJ2-7, with D maybe TRBD2 (6 bases). V lost 4 bases and J lost 0, with 16 bases in between. The germline gives CDR1 MNHNS, CDR2 SASEGT. This CDR3 is built from 16 residues. The CDR3 DNA sequence: TGTGCCAGCAGTGCCGGAAGCGGGTACAGCTCCTACGAGCAGTACTTC. It yields the protein CASSAGSGYSSYEQYF.

This clonotype has ten or more counts. The chain recombines TRBV3-1 with TRBJ2-2, with 11 positions matching TRBD2. The CDR3 covers 16 residues. V shed 6 bases and J 5 bases; nucleotides not matched to a gene: 8. From germline, CDR1 is LGHDT and CDR2 YNNKEL (reference sequence). DNA for the CDR3: TGTGCCAGCAGTTACGGGACTAGCGGAACTACCGGGGAGCTGTTTTTT. Its protein is CASSYGTSGTTGELFF.

The J gene is TRBJ2-1, the V gene TRBV4-1, with 9 bases lining up with TRBD1. The CDR3 covers 17 residues. The ends lost 2 bases at V and 8 bases at J; junction bases unmatched: 13. From germline, CDR1 is MGHRA and CDR2 YSYEKL. CDR3 in DNA: TGCGCCAGCAGCCAACTGGGACAGGGTCTTATTGATTATGAGCAGTTCTTC. Translated, it gives CASSQLGQGLIDYEQFF.

At least ten counts were recorded for this clonotype. The chain employs TRBV5-1 and TRBJ2-3; 15 nucleotides agree with TRBD2. The ends lost 4 bases at V and 1 base at J; junction bases unmatched: 7. The V gene's germline CDR1 is SGHRS and CDR2 YFSETQ. There are 18 residues in the CDR3. This chain's CDR3 is CASSGGLAGGRGTDTQYF. The CDR3 DNA is TGCGCCAGCAGCGGGGGACTAGCGGGAGGACGCGGCACAGATACGCAGTATTTT.

This clonotype was recorded at least ten times. This chain's CDR3 is CASSLKQGGRYNEQFF. In nucleotides, the CDR3 is TGTGCCAGCAGCTTAAAACAGGGGGGGCGTTACAATGAGCAGTTCTTC. This chain connects TRBV11-2 to TRBJ2-1; possibly TRBD1 for D (8 bases). Germline values: CDR1 SGHAT, CDR2 FQNNGV. Trimming pared 2 bases from V and 4 bases from J, leaving 15 bases between. CDR3 length: 16 amino acids.

The DNA of the CDR3 is TGCAGCGTTGAAGATTACGGACTCGCGAACACCGGGGAGCTGTTTTTT. Translation: CSVEDYGLANTGELFF. This rearrangement joins TRBV29-1 to TRBJ2-2, with D perhaps matching TRBD2 (5 bases). Germline V CDR1 and CDR2: SQVTM, ANQGSEA. The CDR3 covers 16 residues. Between the trimmed V and J ends, which lost 0 bases and 0 bases, there was a span of 11 bases.

Ten or more counts support this clonotype. V and J are TRBV30 and TRBJ2-6; the match to TRBD1 covers 7 bases. The CDR3 has 10 residues. CDR1 is GTSNPN, CDR2 SVGIG, per germline (reference sequence). J was trimmed by 15 bases and V by 8 bases; bases with no gene match: 7. The CDR3 DNA reads TGTGCCGGCGGACAGGAAAGCCTGACTTTC. Its translation is CAGGQESLTF.

This clonotype occurred a few times. This chain connects TRBV6-5 to TRBJ2-3; D remains unclear. There are 11 residues in the CDR3. V lost 6 bases and J lost 6, with 7 bases in between. Germline V lookup: CDR1 MNHEY, CDR2 SVGAGI. The CDR3 DNA reads as TGTGCCAGCAGGAGTGGGGATACGCAGTATTTT. This sequence encodes CASRSGDTQYF.

This clonotype was counted many times. The CDR3 DNA sequence: TGTGCCAGCAGCCAAGCCCGCACGCGGGGGCGGGAGACCCAGTACTTC. Translation: CASSQARTRGRETQYF. The genes are TRBV14 and TRBJ2-5; possibly TRBD2 for D (7 bases). The CDR3 consists of 16 residues. Trimming removed 1 base at V and 5 bases at J, with 17 bases between. Germline CDR1 is SGHDN and CDR2 is FVKESK.

The CDR3 DNA is TGCGCCAGCAGCCAGCCTAGCGGAAGCACAGATACGCAGTATTTT. The encoded protein is CASSQPSGSTDTQYF. V is TRBV4-1 and J is TRBJ2-3; 7 bases are a match to TRBD2. The CDR3 sequence is 15 residues long. Per the germline V gene, CDR1 is MGHRA and CDR2 is YSYEKL. Unmatched junction bases numbered 3, after V lost 3 bases and J lost 0 bases.

This clonotype has just a few counts. A read error may account for a junction end that differs from germline. The chain employs TRBV18 and TRBJ1-4, with 9 bases identical to TRBD1. The germline V gene has CDR1 KGHSH and CDR2 LQKENI. The CDR3 is made up of 13 amino acids. The CDR3 is CVSSGTGTEKLFF. In DNA, the CDR3 is TGTGTCAGCTCAGGGACAGGGACTGAAAAACTGTTTTTT. Full variable domain (remainder filled in from reference TRBV18 and TRBJ1-4): NAGVMQNPRHLVRRRGQEARLRCSPMKGHSHVYWYRQLPEEGLKFMVYLQKENIIDESGMPKERFSAEFPKEGPSILRIQQVVRGDSAAYFCVSSGTGTEKLFFGSGTQLSVL.

This clonotype was seen a few times. The V call is TRBV30, the J call TRBJ1-1; D gene uncertain. The V end was cut by 5 bases, the J end by 0 bases, with 10 bases between. The CDR3 has 13 residues. Looked up from germline, CDR1 is GTSNPN and CDR2 is SVGIG (reference sequence). Here the CDR3 DNA reads TGTGCCTGGGGCGGGGTGATGAACACTGAAGCTTTCTTT. Translating gives CAWGGVMNTEAFF.

This chain uses TRBV20-1 with TRBJ2-3; D is possibly TRBD2 (6 bases). Germline values: CDR1 DFQATT, CDR2 SNEGSKA (reference sequence). V was pared by 6 bases and J by 4 bases, with 11 bases between. The CDR3 contains 12 residues. Here the CDR3 DNA reads TGCAGTGCCCCGCGGGACCCAGATACGCAGTATTTT. This encodes CSAPRDPDTQYF.